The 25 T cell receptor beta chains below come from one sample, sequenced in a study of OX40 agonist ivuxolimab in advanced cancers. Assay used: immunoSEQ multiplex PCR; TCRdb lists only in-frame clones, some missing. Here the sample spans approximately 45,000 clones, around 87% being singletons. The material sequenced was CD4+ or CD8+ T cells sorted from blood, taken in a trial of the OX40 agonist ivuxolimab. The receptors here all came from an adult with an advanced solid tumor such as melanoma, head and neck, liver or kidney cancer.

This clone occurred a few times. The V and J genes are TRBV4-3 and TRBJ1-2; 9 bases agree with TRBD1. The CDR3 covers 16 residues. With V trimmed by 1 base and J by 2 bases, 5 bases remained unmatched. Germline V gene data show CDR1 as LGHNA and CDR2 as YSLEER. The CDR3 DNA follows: TGCGCCAGCAGCCAAGCTCCAGGACAGGGGAACTATGGCTACACCTTC. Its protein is CASSQAPGQGNYGYTF.

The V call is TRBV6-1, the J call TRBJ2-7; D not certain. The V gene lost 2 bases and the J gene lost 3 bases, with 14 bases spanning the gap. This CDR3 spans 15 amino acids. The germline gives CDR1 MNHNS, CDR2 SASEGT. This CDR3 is CASSEPRANNYEQYV. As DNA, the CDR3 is TGTGCCAGCAGTGAACCCCGGGCAAACAACTACGAGCAGTACGTC.

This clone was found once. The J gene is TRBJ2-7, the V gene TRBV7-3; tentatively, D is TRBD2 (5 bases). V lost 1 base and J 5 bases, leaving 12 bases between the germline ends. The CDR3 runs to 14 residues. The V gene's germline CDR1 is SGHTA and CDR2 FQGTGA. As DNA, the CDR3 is TGTGCCAGCAGCTTAAAATTTCCCGGGGACGAGCAGTACTTC. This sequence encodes CASSLKFPGDEQYF.

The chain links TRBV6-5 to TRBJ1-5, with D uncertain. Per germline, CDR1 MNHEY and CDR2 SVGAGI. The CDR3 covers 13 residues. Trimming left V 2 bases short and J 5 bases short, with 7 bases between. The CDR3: CASSYQEYQPQHF. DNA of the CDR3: TGTGCCAGCAGTTACCAGGAGTATCAGCCCCAGCATTTT.

The CDR3 loop reads CASQGLTNGTSSYEQYF. CDR3 in DNA: TGTGCCAGTCAAGGGTTGACGAATGGGACTAGCAGTTACGAGCAGTACTTC. The chain joins TRBV13 to TRBJ2-7; 9 nucleotides line up with TRBD2. Trimming cost V 9 bases and J 4 bases; bases outside gene matches: 19. This CDR3 contains 17 residues. The germline V gene encodes CDR1 PRHDT and CDR2 FYEKMQ (reference sequence).

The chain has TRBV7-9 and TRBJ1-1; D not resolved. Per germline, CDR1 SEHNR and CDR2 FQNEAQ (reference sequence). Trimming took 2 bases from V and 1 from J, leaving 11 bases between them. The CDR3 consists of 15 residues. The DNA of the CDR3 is TGTGCCAGCAGCTTAATCGGGGAAGGGAACACTGAAGCTTTCTTT. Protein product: CASSLIGEGNTEAFF. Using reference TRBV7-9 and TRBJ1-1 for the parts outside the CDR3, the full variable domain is DTGVSQNPRHKITKRGQNVTFRCDPISEHNRLYWYRQTLGQGPEFLTYFQNEAQLEKSRLLSDRFSAERPKGSFSTLEIQRTEQGDSAMYLCASSLIGEGNTEAFFGQGTRLTVV.

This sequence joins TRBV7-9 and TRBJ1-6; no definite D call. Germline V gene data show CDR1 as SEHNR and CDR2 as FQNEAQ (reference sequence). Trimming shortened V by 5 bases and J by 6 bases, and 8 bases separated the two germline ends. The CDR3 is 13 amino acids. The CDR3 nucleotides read TGTGCCAGCAGCCCGGTCGCTAATTCACCCCTCCACTTT. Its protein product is CASSPVANSPLHF. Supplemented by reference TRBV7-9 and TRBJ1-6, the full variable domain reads DTGVSQNPRHKITKRGQNVTFRCDPISEHNRLYWYRQTLGQGPEFLTYFQNEAQLEKSRLLSDRFSAERPKGSFSTLEIQRTEQGDSAMYLCASSPVANSPLHFGNGTRLTVT.

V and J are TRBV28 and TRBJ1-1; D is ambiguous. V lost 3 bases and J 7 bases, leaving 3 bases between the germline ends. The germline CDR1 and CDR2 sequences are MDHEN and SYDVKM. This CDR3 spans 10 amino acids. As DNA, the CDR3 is TGTGCCAGCAGTTTCAATGAAGCTTTCTTT. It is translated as CASSFNEAFF.

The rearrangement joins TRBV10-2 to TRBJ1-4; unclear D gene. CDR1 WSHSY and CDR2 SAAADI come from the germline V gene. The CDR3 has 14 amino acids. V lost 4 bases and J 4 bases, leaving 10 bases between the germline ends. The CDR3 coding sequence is TGCGCCAGCAGTGCGGAGGGTTTTAATGAAAAACTGTTTTTT. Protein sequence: CASSAEGFNEKLFF.

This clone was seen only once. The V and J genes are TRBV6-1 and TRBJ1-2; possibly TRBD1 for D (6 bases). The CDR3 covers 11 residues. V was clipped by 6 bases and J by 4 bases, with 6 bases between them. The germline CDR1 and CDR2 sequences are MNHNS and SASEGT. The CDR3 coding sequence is TGTGCCAGCAGGACAGGCTATGGCTACACCTTC. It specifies CASRTGYGYTF.

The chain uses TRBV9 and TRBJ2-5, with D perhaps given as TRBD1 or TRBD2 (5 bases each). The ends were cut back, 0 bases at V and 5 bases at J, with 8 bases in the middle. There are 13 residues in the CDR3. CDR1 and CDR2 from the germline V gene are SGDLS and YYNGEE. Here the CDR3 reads CASSVGGYETQYF. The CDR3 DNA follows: TGTGCCAGCAGCGTAGGGGGGTACGAGACCCAGTACTTC.

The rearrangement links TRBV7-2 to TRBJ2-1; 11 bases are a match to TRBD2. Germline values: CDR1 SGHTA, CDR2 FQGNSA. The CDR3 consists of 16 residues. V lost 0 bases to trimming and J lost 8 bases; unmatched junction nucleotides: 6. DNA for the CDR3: TGTGCCAGCAGCTTAGCGCTAGCGGGAGGAGGAGATGAGCAGTTCTTC. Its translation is CASSLALAGGGDEQFF.

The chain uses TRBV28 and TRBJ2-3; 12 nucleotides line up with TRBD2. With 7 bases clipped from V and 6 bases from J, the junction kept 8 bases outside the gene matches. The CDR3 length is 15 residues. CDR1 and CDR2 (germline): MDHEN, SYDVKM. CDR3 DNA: TGTGCCAGCAAGGCTAGCGGGGGGGCCGGGGATACGCAGTATTTT. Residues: CASKASGGAGDTQYF.

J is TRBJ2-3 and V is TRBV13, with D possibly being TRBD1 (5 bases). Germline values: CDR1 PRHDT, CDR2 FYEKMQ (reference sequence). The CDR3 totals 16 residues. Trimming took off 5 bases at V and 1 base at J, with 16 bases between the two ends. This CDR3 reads CASSPTKDTGTDTQYF. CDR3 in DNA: TGTGCCAGCAGCCCGACCAAGGACACCGGCACAGATACGCAGTATTTT.

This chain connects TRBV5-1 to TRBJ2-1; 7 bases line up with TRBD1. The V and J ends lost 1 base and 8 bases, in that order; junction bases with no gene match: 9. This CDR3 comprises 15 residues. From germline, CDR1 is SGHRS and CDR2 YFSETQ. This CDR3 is CASSLRGQGEDEQFF. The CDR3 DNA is TGCGCCAGCAGCTTGAGGGGGCAGGGAGAGGATGAGCAGTTCTTC.

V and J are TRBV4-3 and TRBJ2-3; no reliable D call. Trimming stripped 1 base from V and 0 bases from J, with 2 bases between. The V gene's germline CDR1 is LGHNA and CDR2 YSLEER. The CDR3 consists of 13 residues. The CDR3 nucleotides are TGCGCCAGCAGCCAAGTTAGCACAGATACGCAGTATTTT. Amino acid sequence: CASSQVSTDTQYF.

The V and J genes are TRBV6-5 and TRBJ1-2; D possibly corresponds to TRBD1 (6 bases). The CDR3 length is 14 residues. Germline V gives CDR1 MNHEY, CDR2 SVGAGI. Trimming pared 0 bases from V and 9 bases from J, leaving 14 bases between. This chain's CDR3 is CASSYSGAPHSYTF. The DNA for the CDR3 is TGTGCCAGCAGTTACTCGGGGGCCCCCCACAGCTACACCTTC.

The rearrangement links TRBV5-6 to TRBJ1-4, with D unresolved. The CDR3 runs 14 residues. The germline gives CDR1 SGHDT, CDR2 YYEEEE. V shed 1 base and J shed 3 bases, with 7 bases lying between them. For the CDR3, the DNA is TGTGCCAGCAGCTTGCTCCTCTCTAATGAAAAACTGTTTTTT. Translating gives CASSLLLSNEKLFF.

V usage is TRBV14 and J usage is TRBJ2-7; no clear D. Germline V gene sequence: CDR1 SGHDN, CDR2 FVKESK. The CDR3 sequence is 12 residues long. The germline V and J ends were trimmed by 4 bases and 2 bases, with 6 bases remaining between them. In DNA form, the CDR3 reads TGTGCCAGCAGCCTATCCCCCTACGAGCAGTACTTC. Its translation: CASSLSPYEQYF.

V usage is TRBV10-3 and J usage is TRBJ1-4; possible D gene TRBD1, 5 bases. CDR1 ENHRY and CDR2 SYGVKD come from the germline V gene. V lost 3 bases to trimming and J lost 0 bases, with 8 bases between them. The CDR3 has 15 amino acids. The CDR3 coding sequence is TGTGCCATCAGTGATCCCAGGGCAACTAATGAAAAACTGTTTTTT. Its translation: CAISDPRATNEKLFF.

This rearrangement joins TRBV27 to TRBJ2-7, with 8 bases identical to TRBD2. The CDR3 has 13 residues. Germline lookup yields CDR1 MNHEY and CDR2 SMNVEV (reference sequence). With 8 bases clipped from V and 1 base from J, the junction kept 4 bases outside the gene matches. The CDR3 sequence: CASAAGGSYEQYF. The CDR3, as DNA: TGTGCCAGCGCGGCGGGAGGATCCTACGAGCAGTACTTC.

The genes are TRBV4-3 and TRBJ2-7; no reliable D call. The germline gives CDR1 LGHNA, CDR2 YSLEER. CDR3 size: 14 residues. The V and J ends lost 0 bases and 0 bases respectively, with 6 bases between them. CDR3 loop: CASSQDSSSYEQYF. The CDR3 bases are TGCGCCAGCAGCCAAGATTCCTCCTCCTACGAGCAGTACTTC.

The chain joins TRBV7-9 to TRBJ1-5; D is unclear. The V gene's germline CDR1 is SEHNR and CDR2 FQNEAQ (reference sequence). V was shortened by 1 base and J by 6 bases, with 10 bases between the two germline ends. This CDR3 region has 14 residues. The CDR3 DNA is TGTGCCAGCAGCTTAGATCTCTCGGGTCAGCCCCAGCATTTT. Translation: CASSLDLSGQPQHF.

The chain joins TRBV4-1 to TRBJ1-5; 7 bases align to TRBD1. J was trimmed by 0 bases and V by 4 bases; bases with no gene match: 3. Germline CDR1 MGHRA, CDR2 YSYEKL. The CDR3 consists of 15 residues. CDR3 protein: CASSLRTGSNQPQHF. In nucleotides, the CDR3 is TGCGCCAGCAGCCTAAGGACAGGTAGCAATCAGCCCCAGCATTTT.

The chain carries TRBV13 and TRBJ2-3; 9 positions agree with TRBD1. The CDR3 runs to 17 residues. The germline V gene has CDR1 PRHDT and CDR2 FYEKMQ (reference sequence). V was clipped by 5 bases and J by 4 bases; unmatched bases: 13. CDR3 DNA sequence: TGTGCCAGCAGCGCGACCTCCGGGACAGGGAGCCCAGATACGCAGTATTTT. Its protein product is CASSATSGTGSPDTQYF.